This T cell receptor beta chain appears in the sequencing data of a study of blood T cell repertoires in COVID-19. Germline V lookup: CDR1 SGHNT, CDR2 YYREEE (reference sequence). Trimming cost V 4 bases and J 6 bases; bases outside gene matches: 6. The CDR3 spans 14 residues. Clones were read by immunoSEQ multiplex PCR, and TCRdb kept only the in-frame ones, dropping some. The data hold 280,000 or so clones, with 85% observed a single time. The specimen sequenced was PBMCs or T cells enriched from blood (not recorded which). The sequence was obtained from a woman aged 45-65 years who had recovered from COVID-19. This chain uses TRBV5-4 with TRBJ2-3; 9 nucleotides align to TRBD2. As DNA, the CDR3 is TGTGCCAGCAGCCCCCTAGCGGGGTCGGATACGCAGTATTTT. Protein sequence: CASSPLAGSDTQYF.